Listed here are 5 T cell receptor beta chains from one sample, sequenced in a study of shared clonotypes between healthy human individuals. Repertoires were generated with immunoSEQ multiplex PCR, while TCRdb's copy carries only in-frame clones and drops some. The table has some 2,100,000 clones, about 92% seen once; the top ten hold more than 1.5%. In the naive CD8 group, cells lacked CD45RO and were positively selected for CCR7, so terminally differentiated effector memory CD45RA+ cells were left out. Material: naive CD8+ T cells from PBMCs. The receptors come from a man between 18 and 35 years old in good health. Some clones in this sample may be carry-over from other donors' samples.

The J gene is TRBJ2-5, the V gene TRBV25-1, with TRBD2 matching 7 bases. The end of the DNA is better explained by TRBJ2-7, so the J call may be wrong. The CDR3 covers 13 residues. CDR1 MGHDK and CDR2 SYGVNS come from the germline V gene. CDR3 in amino acids: CASGELAAYEQYF. The CDR3 nucleotides read TGTGCCAGCGGGGAGCTAGCGGCCTACGAGCAGTACTTC.

J is TRBJ2-5 and V is TRBV18, with unresolved D. The CDR3 extends over 16 amino acids. In germline, CDR1 is KGHSH, CDR2 LQKENI. The V gene lost 0 bases and the J gene lost 1 base, with 12 bases spanning the gap. The CDR3 region has the DNA TGTGCCAGCTCACCACCCGGTATTGGCGTCCAAGAGACCCAGTACTTC. Protein sequence: CASSPPGIGVQETQYF.

This chain uses TRBV5-1 with TRBJ1-2; no clear D. The germline V gene encodes CDR1 SGHRS and CDR2 YFSETQ. The V end lost 2 bases, the J end lost 5 bases, and 19 bases lay between the germline ends. The CDR3 has 16 amino acids. The CDR3 sequence is CASSLAPRDQDYGYTF. As DNA, the CDR3 is TGCGCCAGCAGCTTAGCTCCCCGCGATCAAGATTATGGCTACACCTTC.

J is TRBJ2-3 and V is TRBV2; D uncertain. Germline CDR1 SNHLY, CDR2 FYNNEI. This CDR3 is built from 13 residues. Trimming took off 3 bases at V and 8 bases at J, with 12 bases between the two ends. The chain's CDR3 is CASSDAPRGTQYF. The CDR3, as DNA: TGTGCCAGCAGTGATGCCCCCAGAGGTACGCAGTATTTT.

This clone was seen only once. The genes are TRBV19 and TRBJ2-2; weak D call: TRBD2 (6 bases). V was cut by 5 bases and J by 6 bases, with 13 bases left in between. CDR1 and CDR2 (germline): LNHDA, SQIVND (reference sequence). This CDR3 is 14 amino acids long. The CDR3 here is CASSLYRGAGELFF. CDR3 sequence (DNA): TGTGCCAGTAGTCTCTATCGCGGGGCCGGGGAGCTGTTTTTT.